This passage covers 30 T cell receptor beta chains from one sample sequenced in a study of molecular identifiers for immune sequencing clone quantification. Using its own MiXCR run on the PCR reads, TCRdb lists one record per CDR3 protein. The data show roughly 93,000 distinct CDR3 sequences, roughly 19% seen once. Source material: naive CD8+ T cells from blood, with Jurkat cell RNA spiked in. Regarding subset: FACS-sorted CD8+CD4-CCR7+CD45RA+ naive T cells. These receptors were taken from a human donor in good health. Some libraries in this study had Jurkat cell RNA spiked in.

This clonotype was observed many times. The rearrangement uses TRBV4-1 and TRBJ2-7; D not resolved. V was trimmed by 1 base and J by 3 bases, leaving 13 bases between them. In germline, CDR1 is MGHRA, CDR2 YSYEKL. The CDR3 sequence is 15 residues long. In DNA, the CDR3 is TGCGCCAGCAGCCAAGCCTATGGGTTTGGCTACGAGCAGTACTTC. This translates into CASSQAYGFGYEQYF.

The table lists this clonotype with many counts. DNA of the CDR3: TGTGCCAGTAACACACTTCCCGGGACAGGGTTTGGGGCCAACGTCCTGACTTTC. This translates into CASNTLPGTGFGANVLTF. This sequence joins TRBV19 and TRBJ2-6; 9 positions agree with TRBD1. The CDR3 length is 18 residues. CDR1 LNHDA and CDR2 SQIVND come from the germline V gene (reference sequence). V trimming: 7 bases; J trimming: 3 bases; junction bases outside the gene matches: 13.

This clonotype was found many times. The chain employs TRBV29-1 and TRBJ2-5; D is uncertain. Trimming left V 0 bases short and J 9 bases short, with 20 bases between. The germline V gene has CDR1 SQVTM and CDR2 ANQGSEA. The CDR3 loop spans 15 amino acids. CDR3 loop: CSVEDQEYLLRSQYF. In nucleotides, the CDR3 is TGCAGCGTTGAAGATCAAGAATACCTCCTGAGGTCCCAGTACTTC.

The chain is built from TRBV18 and TRBJ2-7; no clear D gene. The V end lost 6 bases, the J end lost 5 bases, and 23 bases lay between the germline ends. Per germline, CDR1 KGHSH and CDR2 LQKENI. The CDR3 sequence is 16 residues long. CDR3 sequence (DNA): TGTGCCAGCTCCCACGGGCCTGTCCAGGCTCCCCACGAGCAGTACTTC. Amino acids: CASSHGPVQAPHEQYF.

The table lists this clonotype with a few counts. This may arise from a read error, as a much more abundant clone is one base away. The J gene is TRBJ2-7, the V gene TRBV10-3, with 8 bases lining up with TRBD2. Germline loops: CDR1 ENHRY, CDR2 SYGVKD. V shed 10 bases, J shed 6 bases, and the junction held 5 bases outside the gene matches. This CDR3 comprises 11 residues. CDR3 bases: TGTGCCACCCGGGGGGGGTTCGAGCAGTACTTC. It yields the protein CATRGGFEQYF.

In its sample, this clonotype was seen many times. The CDR3 DNA sequence: TGTGCCAGCAGTCCGACAGGGAGGGGACAGCCCCAGCATTTT. Protein product: CASSPTGRGQPQHF. The chain recombines TRBV12-3 or TRBV12-4 with TRBJ1-5; 7 bases agree with TRBD1. With V trimmed by 5 bases and J by 7 bases, 8 bases remained unmatched. The CDR3 is 14 residues long.

This clonotype was seen at least ten times. The chain recombines TRBV9 with TRBJ1-1; no clear D. The CDR3 spans 14 residues. CDR1 and CDR2 from the germline V gene are SGDLS and YYNGEE. Trimming shortened V by 3 bases and J by 1 base, and 10 bases separated the two germline ends. The CDR3 spells CASSEGDKNTEAFF. As DNA, the CDR3 is TGTGCCAGCAGCGAGGGAGATAAGAACACTGAAGCTTTCTTT.

This clonotype was seen repeatedly, ten times or more. The chain carries TRBV20-1 and TRBJ2-5, with D uncertain. This CDR3 has 11 amino acids. Germline assignment: CDR1 DFQATT and CDR2 SNEGSKA (reference sequence). V lost 3 bases and J 7 bases, leaving 9 bases between the germline ends. CDR3 bases: TGCAGTGCTAGTGTAGAATTGACCCAGTACTTC. Translating it yields CSASVELTQYF.

This clonotype was seen at least ten times. The V gene is TRBV5-1, the J gene TRBJ2-7; a possible D gene is TRBD2 (5 bases). The CDR3 is made up of 13 amino acids. V was cut by 3 bases and J by 0 bases, with 7 bases left in between. Germline assignment: CDR1 SGHRS and CDR2 YFSETQ. This CDR3 is CASSWRSSYEQYF. CDR3 coding DNA: TGCGCCAGCAGCTGGAGGAGCTCCTACGAGCAGTACTTC.

There are many counts of this clonotype. V and J are TRBV18 and TRBJ1-1; D might be TRBD1 (6 bases). The CDR3 totals 16 residues. The V gene lost 3 bases and the J gene lost 0 bases, with 14 bases spanning the gap. CDR1 and CDR2 from the germline V gene are KGHSH and LQKENI. CDR3 protein: CASSPSDSTMNTEAFF. The CDR3, as DNA: TGTGCCAGCTCACCTTCGGACAGTACAATGAACACTGAAGCTTTCTTT.

This clonotype has at least ten counts. This CDR3 reads CASSAGTEGNQPQHF. CDR3 nucleotide sequence: TGTGCCAGTAGTGCCGGGACTGAGGGTAATCAGCCCCAGCATTTT. The gene calls are TRBV19 and TRBJ1-5; maybe TRBD1 (5 bases). V was clipped by 5 bases and J by 4 bases, with 15 bases between them. CDR1 and CDR2 (germline): LNHDA, SQIVND (reference sequence). The CDR3 runs to 15 residues.

Remarks on this clonotype: The conserved phenylalanine or tryptophan normally closing the CDR3 is absent here, so this likely arose from a read error. The V call is TRBV3-1, the J call TRBJ1-2; D is possibly TRBD1 (5 bases). Germline V gene data show CDR1 as LGHDT and CDR2 as YNNKEL (reference sequence). There are 13 residues in the CDR3. V lost 4 bases to trimming and J lost 4 bases, with 10 bases between them. The CDR3 is CASSPGTTYGYTL. DNA for the CDR3: TGTGCCAGCAGCCCGGGGACGACCTATGGCTACACCCTC.

As to this clonotype: One base away lies a much larger clone, so this may be a sequencing read error. V is TRBV27 and J is TRBJ1-1; D gene ambiguous. The germline CDR1 and CDR2 sequences are MNHEY and SMNVEV (reference sequence). This CDR3 is 13 amino acids long. The CDR3 region has the DNA TGTGTCAGCAGTATTGACCCGAACACTGAAGCTTTCTTT. Translating gives CVSSIDPNTEAFF.

This clonotype was observed at least ten times. This chain connects TRBV6-5 to TRBJ2-1; 7 bases match TRBD1. Germline CDR1 is MNHEY and CDR2 is SVGAGI. Trimming took 5 bases from V and 2 from J; bases not matched to a gene: 6. The CDR3 length is 15 residues. The CDR3: CASSRGTAPYNEQFF. The CDR3, as DNA: TGTGCCAGCAGTCGTGGGACAGCACCCTACAATGAGCAGTTCTTC.

About this clonotype: Since a much larger clone is just one base distant, this may be a read error. The gene calls are TRBV2 and TRBJ2-2; D perhaps matches TRBD2 (5 bases). Germline V gives CDR1 SNHLY, CDR2 FYNNEI. The CDR3 is 15 amino acids. The chain's CDR3 is CASSGAVLNTGELSF. For the CDR3, the DNA is TGTGCCAGCAGTGGAGCGGTACTGAACACCGGGGAGCTGTCTTTT. Based on the CDR3 plus reference TRBV2 and TRBJ2-2, the full variable domain is EPEVTQTPSHQVTQMGQEVILRCVPISNHLYFYWYRQILGQKVEFLVSFYNNEISEKSEIFDDQFSVERPDGSNFTLKIRSTKLEDSAMYFCASSGAVLNTGELSFGEGSRLTVL.

There are many counts of this clonotype. The rearrangement links TRBV27 to TRBJ2-1; D may be TRBD1 (6 bases). The germline gives CDR1 MNHEY, CDR2 SMNVEV (reference sequence). V lost 8 bases and J 2 bases, leaving 13 bases between the germline ends. The CDR3 is made up of 14 amino acids. This CDR3 reads CASGTGTPYNEQFF. In nucleotides, the CDR3 is TGTGCCAGCGGAACCGGGACACCCTACAATGAGCAGTTCTTC.

This clonotype was counted many times. This chain links TRBV5-1 with TRBJ1-1, with TRBD1 as a possible D gene (5 bases). The length of the CDR3 is 16 residues. With 4 bases removed from V and 0 bases from J, the gap between germline ends came to 16 bases. The germline V gene has CDR1 SGHRS and CDR2 YFSETQ. The CDR3 DNA sequence: TGCGCCAGCAGCGGTGGTTGGGGGTTCCTGAACACTGAAGCTTTCTTT. Its translation: CASSGGWGFLNTEAFF.

In its sample, this clonotype was seen many times. The V gene is TRBV15, the J gene TRBJ2-2, with 13 bases matching TRBD2. This CDR3 is built from 16 residues. The germline V gene encodes CDR1 LNHNV and CDR2 YYDKDF (reference sequence). The trim removed 5 bases at V and 9 bases at J, leaving 9 bases unmatched. The chain's CDR3 is CATSSRTSGGLRELFF. CDR3 in DNA: TGTGCCACCAGCTCAAGGACTAGCGGGGGCCTCAGGGAGCTGTTTTTT.

Ten or more counts support this clonotype. The junction shows a germline mismatch at one end, possibly a read error. The CDR3 sequence: CASSQEGPYEQCF. CDR3 bases: TGCGCCAGCAGCCAAGAAGGCCCTTACGAGCAGTGCTTC. The chain uses TRBV4-1 and TRBJ2-7; D unclear. From germline, CDR1 is MGHRA and CDR2 YSYEKL. The CDR3 has 13 residues.

In this sample, this clonotype turned up a few times. The rearrangement joins TRBV10-3 to TRBJ2-3; D is perhaps TRBD2 (6 bases). Germline CDR1 ENHRY, CDR2 SYGVKD. There are 16 residues in the CDR3. V lost 2 bases and J 2 bases, leaving 14 bases between the germline ends. CDR3 DNA sequence: TGTGCCATCAGTGAGGGGGACTCCGGGAACACAGATACGCAGTATTTT. Residues: CAISEGDSGNTDTQYF.

The J gene is TRBJ1-1, the V gene TRBV12-3 or TRBV12-4; 7 bases match TRBD1. V was clipped by 5 bases and J by 3 bases; unmatched bases: 12. This CDR3 has 16 residues. CDR3 in DNA: TGTGCCAGCAGTCTCATATTCCAGGGGGAATACACTGAAGCTTTCTTT. Translating gives CASSLIFQGEYTEAFF.

This clonotype was counted at least ten times. The gene calls are TRBV7-9 and TRBJ2-7; D is ambiguous. Per germline, CDR1 SEHNR and CDR2 FQNEAQ (reference sequence). Trimming pared 2 bases from V and 4 bases from J, leaving 3 bases between. The CDR3 has 11 amino acids. The CDR3 DNA is TGTGCCAGCAGCTTAAGATACGAGCAGTACTTC. The encoded protein is CASSLRYEQYF.

This clonotype was picked up many times. V gene TRBV28 combines with J gene TRBJ2-7; TRBD1 matches at 7 bases. V lost 2 bases and J lost 2; bases outside the gene matches: 18. CDR1 and CDR2 from the germline V gene are MDHEN and SYDVKM. The CDR3 length is 19 residues. CDR3 in DNA: TGTGCCAGCAGTTTACACGAAATTTCAACAGGGGCTTTGGCCTACGAGCAGTACTTC. As protein: CASSLHEISTGALAYEQYF.

This clonotype was counted at least ten times. The chain carries TRBV2 and TRBJ2-1; TRBD1 matches at 9 bases. CDR1 and CDR2 (germline): SNHLY, FYNNEI. The CDR3 length is 12 residues. V shed 8 bases, J shed 7 bases, and the junction held 3 bases outside the gene matches. This chain's CDR3 is CASWDRANEQFF. The CDR3 DNA is TGTGCCAGCTGGGACAGGGCGAATGAGCAGTTCTTC.

Remarks on this clonotype: Just one base apart from a much larger clone, this may be a read error. This chain connects TRBV12-3 or TRBV12-4 to TRBJ2-2; 9 nucleotides align to TRBD1. J was trimmed by 6 bases and V by 8 bases; bases with no gene match: 7. This CDR3 comprises 14 residues. CDR3 nucleotide sequence: TGTGCCAGCGGCCGGACAGGGGTCGCCGGGGAGCTGTTTTTT. This gives the protein CASGRTGVAGELFF.

The chain combines TRBV12-3 or TRBV12-4 with TRBJ2-6; no firm D call. The length of the CDR3 is 16 residues. V dropped 0 bases and J dropped 1 base, with 7 bases sitting between them. Here the CDR3 DNA reads TGTGCCAGCAGTTTAGCGGGCTTGTCTGGGGCCAACGTCCTGACTTTC. It specifies CASSLAGLSGANVLTF.

This clonotype showed up many times. The chain links TRBV18 to TRBJ2-5, with a possible D match to TRBD2 (5 bases). CDR1 is KGHSH and CDR2 is LQKENI in the germline V gene. With 0 bases removed from V and 1 base from J, the gap between germline ends came to 9 bases. There are 15 residues in the CDR3. The CDR3 here is CASSPPRLPQETQYF. The CDR3, as DNA: TGTGCCAGCTCACCACCTCGACTACCCCAAGAGACCCAGTACTTC.

Points on this clonotype: This may be a read error: a much more frequent sequence differs by one nucleotide. This sequence joins TRBV2 and TRBJ2-7, with D perhaps given as TRBD1 or TRBD2 (5 bases each). CDR1 is SNHLY and CDR2 is FYNNEI in the germline V gene. CDR3 length: 14 residues. CDR3 loop: CASIDRDLSYERYF. As DNA, the CDR3 is TGTGCCAGCATAGACCGGGACCTCAGCTACGAGCGGTACTTC.

The V call is TRBV28, the J call TRBJ1-1; D is ambiguous. V was clipped by 1 base and J by 2 bases, with 11 bases between them. Germline V lookup: CDR1 MDHEN, CDR2 SYDVKM. This CDR3 contains 15 residues. The CDR3: CASSLYWEINTEAFF. CDR3 DNA: TGTGCCAGCAGTTTATACTGGGAGATTAACACTGAAGCTTTCTTT. Full variable domain (outside the CDR3, taken from reference TRBV28 and TRBJ1-1): DVKVTQSSRYLVKRTGEKVFLECVQDMDHENMFWYRQDPGLGLRLIYFSYDVKMKEKGDIPEGYSVSREKKERFSLILESASTNQTSMYLCASSLYWEINTEAFFGQGTRLTVV.

This clonotype was picked up a small number of times. This may arise from a read error, as a much more abundant clone is one base away. V is TRBV25-1 and J is TRBJ2-1; D may be TRBD2 (5 bases). From germline, CDR1 is MGHDK and CDR2 SYGVNS. The CDR3 spans 16 residues. The CDR3 spells CASSHPRGSSCNEQFF. The CDR3 bases are TGTGCCAGCAGTCACCCCCGGGGTAGCTCCTGCAATGAGCAGTTCTTC.